This TCR beta chain stems from a study of CD8+CD57+ T cells in acquired aplastic anemia. Background on the study: The mean DNA yield obtained from sorted CD4+ and CD8+ cells came to about 3.2 ug. The study's findings and limits: Patients and controls had in common 25 to 30 CD8+ CDR3 sequences.

CDR1 and CDR2 (germline): DFQATT, SNEGSKA (reference sequence). The CDR3 runs 14 residues. The V and J ends lost 2 bases and 5 bases, in that order; junction bases with no gene match: 1. TCR beta VDJ and CDR3 profiles were obtained from a genomic DNA template. A single record per CDR3 protein comes from TCRdb applying MiXCR to the reads. The sample contains about 170,000 distinct CDR3 sequences, roughly 43% of which appear only once. Patients chosen for sequencing had shown CD8+CD57+ cell expansion by flow cytometry. Severe acquired aplastic anemia was the diagnosis recorded for all patients. Patients were treatment-naive when blood was sampled. Note on this clonotype: What it binds is unknown.

J is TRBJ2-2 and V is TRBV20-1; 11 positions match TRBD2. The sequence came from a human donor with aplastic anemia. Sequences were obtained from sorted CD4+, CD8+, or CD8+CD57+ T cells (not recorded which) from PBMCs. The CDR3 DNA reads as TGCAGTGCTAGACTAGCGGGGGGAACCGGGGAGCTGTTTTTT. It is translated as CSARLAGGTGELFF.